Listed below are T cell receptor beta chains from one sample, sequenced in a study. MiXCR, applied by TCRdb to the 5' RACE reads, yields one record per CDR3 protein. The sample carries roughly 6,000 distinct CDR3 sequences, approximately 30% recorded once. Sequencing was carried out using memory CD4+ T cells sorted from a lymph node. The receptors derive from a female donor with breast cancer. Both conserved end residues are part of each CDR3. D genes are given only for firm matches. Clone size appears in some rows only: once, few, many, or a class for an expanded clone.

TRBJ1-5 NA TRBD1 TRBV7-2 CASSSRQGASPQPQHF TGTGCCAGCAGCTCCCGACAGGGGGCATCGCCTCAGCCTCAGCATTTT
TRBJ2-1 NA NA TRBV11-2 CASTPTGPYNEQFF TGTGCCAGCACCCCTACGGGACCCTACAATGAGCAGTTCTTC
TRBJ2-1 many NA TRBV11-3 CASSLAWQGGNEQFF TGTGCCAGCAGCTTAGCATGGCAGGGGGGCAATGAGCAGTTCTTC
TRBJ2-7 few NA TRBV3-2 CASSQDQCLVDEQYF TGTGCCAGCAGCCAAGATCAGTGTCTTGTGGACGAGCAGTACTTC
TRBJ2-3 NA NA TRBV18 CASSPYVTGTQYF TGTGCCAGCTCACCATATGTTACAGGTACGCAGTATTTT
TRBJ2-5 NA NA TRBV18 CASSPQGTFRETQYF TGTGCCAGCTCACCCCAGGGAACCTTCCGAGAGACCCAGTACTTC
TRBJ2-2 medium-sized NA TRBV9 CASSVGGWNTGELFF TGTGCCAGCAGCGTAGGAGGATGGAACACCGGGGAGCTGTTTTTT
TRBJ2-7 few NA TRBV11-2 CASSSRVVSEQYF TGTGCCAGCAGCTCGCGAGTAGTTAGCGAGCAGTACTTC
TRBJ2-1 NA NA TRBV19 CASSIGLAEYNEQFF TGTGCCAGTAGTATAGGGTTAGCGGAGTACAATGAGCAGTTCTTC
TRBJ2-2 medium-sized TRBD2 TRBV5-4 CASSTRGGFAGELFF TGTGCCAGCAGCACCCGGGGGGGGTTCGCCGGGGAGCTGTTTTTT
TRBJ1-5 NA NA TRBV5-1 CASSQRGMGGSLAGPQETQHF TGCGCCAGCAGCCAAAGAGGAATGGGGGGAAGTTTAGCGGGGCCCCAAGAGACCCAGCATTTT
TRBJ1-5 medium-sized NA TRBV5-1 CASSGGSNQPQHF TGCGCCAGCAGCGGCGGTAGCAATCAGCCCCAGCATTTT
TRBJ1-5 few NA TRBV7-8 CASSVDRTANQPQHF TGTGCCAGCAGCGTCGACAGGACAGCAAATCAGCCCCAGCATTTT
TRBJ2-3 medium-sized TRBD2 TRBV20-1 CSAEQPRGLAAVTDTQYF TGCAGTGCGGAGCAACCTAGAGGGCTAGCGGCGGTCACAGATACGCAGTATTTT